The clone carrying this T cell receptor (beta chain) was recorded a few times. What it recognizes is unknown. These data come from a study of T-cell reconstitution after alpha-beta-depleted transplantation in children. Findings and limits, study-wide: The study reportedly traced alpha-beta T cells about two months after transplant to several hundred expanded graft clones.

The germline V and J ends were trimmed by 5 bases and 6 bases, with 11 bases remaining between them. Germline V lookup: CDR1 MNHEY, CDR2 SMNVEV (reference sequence). The CDR3 totals 13 residues. TCRbeta library preparation incorporated unique molecular identifiers. TCRdb independently ran MiXCR on the PCR reads; one entry per CDR3 protein. The sample shows more than 90,000 distinct CDR3 sequences, 10% of them seen only once. The material was PBMCs, obtained before TCRalphabeta/CD19-depleted stem cell transplant. The chain uses TRBV27 and TRBJ2-4, with TRBD2 as a possible D gene (5 bases). The TCR was taken from a boy aged 2 to 10 with acute lymphoblastic leukemia, due to receive a stem cell transplant. Here the CDR3 reads CASSSGQLNIQYF. DNA of the CDR3: TGTGCCAGCAGTAGCGGCCAGCTAAACATTCAGTACTTC.